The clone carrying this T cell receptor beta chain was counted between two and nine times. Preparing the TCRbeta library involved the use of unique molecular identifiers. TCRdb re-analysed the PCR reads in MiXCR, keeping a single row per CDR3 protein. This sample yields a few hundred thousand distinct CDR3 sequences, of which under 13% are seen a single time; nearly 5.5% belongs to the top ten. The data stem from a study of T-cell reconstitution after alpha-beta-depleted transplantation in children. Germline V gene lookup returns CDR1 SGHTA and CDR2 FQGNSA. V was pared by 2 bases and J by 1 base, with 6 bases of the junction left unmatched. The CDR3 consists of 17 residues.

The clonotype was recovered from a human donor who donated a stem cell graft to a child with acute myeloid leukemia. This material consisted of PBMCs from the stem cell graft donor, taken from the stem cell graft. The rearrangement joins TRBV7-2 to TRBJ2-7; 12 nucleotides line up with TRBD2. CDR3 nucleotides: TGTGCCAGCAGCTTAAGGGGACTAGCGGGCCCTTCCTACGAGCAGTACTTC. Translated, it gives CASSLRGLAGPSYEQYF.